A single sample is the source of the 10 T cell receptor beta chains below, sequenced in a study of blood T cell repertoires in COVID-19. The data were produced by immunoSEQ multiplex PCR, yet TCRdb's version contains in-frame clones alone and is incomplete. The table records a few hundred thousand clones, around 91% of them present only once. Sequenced: PBMCs or T cells enriched from blood (not recorded which). The receptors originated from a young man who had recovered from COVID-19.

This clone turned up a few times. CDR3 in amino acids: CASSFQGQQETQYF. CDR3 DNA: TGCGCCAGCAGCTTCCAGGGGCAGCAAGAGACCCAGTACTTC. The gene calls are TRBV5-1 and TRBJ2-5; perhaps TRBD1 as D (6 bases). The V end was cut by 2 bases, the J end by 2 bases, with 10 bases between. The germline CDR1 and CDR2 sequences are SGHRS and YFSETQ. The CDR3 length is 14 residues.

This clone has just one count. The chain combines TRBV7-6 with TRBJ1-1, with D perhaps TRBD1 (5 bases). With 6 bases removed from V and 3 bases from J, the gap between germline ends came to 11 bases. This CDR3 has 13 residues. Per germline, CDR1 SGHVS and CDR2 FNYEAQ. CDR3 protein: CASRRQLYTEAFF. CDR3 sequence (DNA): TGTGCCAGCAGACGACAGCTATACACTGAAGCTTTCTTT.

The chain links TRBV5-1 to TRBJ2-7; TRBD1 agrees at 8 bases. The V and J ends lost 2 bases and 7 bases, in that order; junction bases with no gene match: 8. Looked up from germline, CDR1 is SGHRS and CDR2 is YFSETQ. This CDR3 has 14 residues. The DNA of the CDR3 is TGCGCCAGCAGCTTAGACAGGGGAGTCGGGGAGCAGTACTTC. Encoded protein: CASSLDRGVGEQYF. The full variable domain, its missing parts supplied by reference TRBV5-1 and TRBJ2-7, is KAGVTQTPRYLIKTRGQQVTLSCSPISGHRSVSWYQQTPGQGLQFLFEYFSETQRNKGNFPGRFSGRQFSNSRSEMNVSTLELGDSALYLCASSLDRGVGEQYFGPGTRLTVT.

This sequence joins TRBV12-5 and TRBJ2-3; the match to TRBD1 covers 10 bases. V trimming: 4 bases; J trimming: 7 bases; junction bases outside the gene matches: 11. Germline V gene sequence: CDR1 LGHNT, CDR2 FRNRAP. CDR3 length: 16 residues. In DNA form, the CDR3 reads TGTGCTAGTGGTTCTGAAATGACAGGGGGCTTGAATACGCAGTATTTT. Translating it yields CASGSEMTGGLNTQYF.

The rearrangement joins TRBV2 to TRBJ2-7; the match to TRBD1 covers 9 bases. This CDR3 is 13 amino acids long. After removal of 8 bases from V and 5 bases from J, the junction contained 7 bases not matched to a gene. In germline, CDR1 is SNHLY, CDR2 FYNNEI. The DNA of the CDR3 is TGTGCCAGCCATGGACAGGGGAATGACGAGCAGTACTTC. Translation: CASHGQGNDEQYF. Complete variable domain (other parts from reference TRBV2 and TRBJ2-7): EPEVTQTPSHQVTQMGQEVILRCVPISNHLYFYWYRQILGQKVEFLVSFYNNEISEKSEIFDDQFSVERPDGSNFTLKIRSTKLEDSAMYFCASHGQGNDEQYFGPGTRLTVT.

The chain recombines TRBV19 with TRBJ2-5, with TRBD2 as a possible D gene (5 bases). The CDR3 consists of 17 residues. The V end lost 3 bases, the J end lost 6 bases, and 23 bases lay between the germline ends. From germline, CDR1 is LNHDA and CDR2 SQIVND (reference sequence). The CDR3 here is CASSISLFRAGGKTQYF. In nucleotides, the CDR3 is TGTGCCAGTAGTATCAGTTTGTTCCGCGCAGGAGGAAAGACCCAGTACTTC.

This clone has a handful of counts. V gene TRBV11-3 combines with J gene TRBJ1-1; D is possibly TRBD1 (6 bases). The CDR3 is 13 amino acids. Germline V lookup: CDR1 SGHNT, CDR2 YENEEA. V gave up 2 bases and J gave up 11 bases, with 15 bases separating them. CDR3 bases: TGTGCCAGCAGCTTATATGCAGGGGATGATGCTTTCTTT. Amino acid sequence: CASSLYAGDDAFF.

CDR3 bases: TGTGCCAGCATCGGTCAAGCGGGAGGGACCTACAATGAGCAGTTCTTC. It codes for CASIGQAGGTYNEQFF. The chain is built from TRBV7-2 and TRBJ2-1, with TRBD2 identical over 10 bases. The CDR3 runs 16 residues. CDR1 and CDR2 (germline): SGHTA, FQGNSA. The ends lost 7 bases at V and 2 bases at J; junction bases unmatched: 8.

The chain carries TRBV18 and TRBJ1-2, with TRBD1 identical over 9 bases. Trimming cost V 6 bases and J 5 bases; bases outside gene matches: 7. Germline V gene lookup returns CDR1 KGHSH and CDR2 LQKENI. The CDR3 runs 14 residues. The CDR3 DNA reads as TGTGCCAGCTCTCGGGACAGGGCGAAGTATGGCTACACCTTC. It yields the protein CASSRDRAKYGYTF.

The chain couples TRBV28 to TRBJ2-7; 7 bases are shared with TRBD1. CDR3 length equals 14 residues. Trimming removed 1 base from V and 4 bases from J; junction bases left unmatched: 4. Germline V gene lookup returns CDR1 MDHEN and CDR2 SYDVKM. The CDR3 is CASSLYSQGYEQYF. The CDR3 coding sequence is TGTGCCAGCAGTTTATACTCACAGGGGTACGAGCAGTACTTC.